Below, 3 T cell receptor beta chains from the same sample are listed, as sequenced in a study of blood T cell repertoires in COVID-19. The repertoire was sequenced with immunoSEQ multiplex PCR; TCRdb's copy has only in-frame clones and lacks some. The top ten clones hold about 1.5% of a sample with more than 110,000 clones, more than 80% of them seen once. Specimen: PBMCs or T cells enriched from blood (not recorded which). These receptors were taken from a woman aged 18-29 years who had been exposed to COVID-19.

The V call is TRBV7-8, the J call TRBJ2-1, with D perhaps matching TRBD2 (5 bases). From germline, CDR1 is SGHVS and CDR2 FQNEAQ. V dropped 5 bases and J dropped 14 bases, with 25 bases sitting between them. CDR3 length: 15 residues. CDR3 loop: CASSKERMASRKEFF. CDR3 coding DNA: TGTGCCAGCAGCAAAGAACGTATGGCTAGCAGGAAGGAGTTCTTC.

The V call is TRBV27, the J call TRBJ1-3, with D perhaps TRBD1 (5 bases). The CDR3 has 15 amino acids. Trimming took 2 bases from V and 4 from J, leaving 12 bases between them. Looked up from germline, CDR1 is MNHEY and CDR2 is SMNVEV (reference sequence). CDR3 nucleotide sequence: TGTGCCAGCAGTTTAGTGGGGGGATCGGGAAACACCATATATTTT. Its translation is CASSLVGGSGNTIYF.

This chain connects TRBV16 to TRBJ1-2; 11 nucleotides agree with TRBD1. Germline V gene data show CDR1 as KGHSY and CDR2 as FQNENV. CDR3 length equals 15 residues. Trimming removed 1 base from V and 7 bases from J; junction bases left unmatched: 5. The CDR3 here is CASSQYGTGGSGYTF. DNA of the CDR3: TGTGCCAGCAGCCAATATGGGACAGGGGGAAGTGGCTACACCTTC.